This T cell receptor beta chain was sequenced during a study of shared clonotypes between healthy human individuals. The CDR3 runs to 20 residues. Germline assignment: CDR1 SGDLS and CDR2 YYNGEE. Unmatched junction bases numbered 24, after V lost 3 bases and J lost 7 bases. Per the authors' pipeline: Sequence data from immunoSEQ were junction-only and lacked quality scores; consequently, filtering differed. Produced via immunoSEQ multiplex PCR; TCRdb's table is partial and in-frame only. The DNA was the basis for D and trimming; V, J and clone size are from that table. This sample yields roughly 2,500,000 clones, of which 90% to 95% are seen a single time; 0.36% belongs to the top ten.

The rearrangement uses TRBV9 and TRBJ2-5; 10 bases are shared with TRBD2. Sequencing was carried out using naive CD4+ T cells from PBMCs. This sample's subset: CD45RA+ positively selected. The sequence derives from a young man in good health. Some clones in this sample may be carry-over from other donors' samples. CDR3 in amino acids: CASSDADRVASGRTRGTQYF. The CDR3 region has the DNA TGTGCCAGCAGCGACGCGGACAGGGTGGCTAGCGGGAGAACGAGGGGGACCCAGTACTTC. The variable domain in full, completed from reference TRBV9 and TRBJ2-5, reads DSGVTQTPKHLITATGQRVTLRCSPRSGDLSVYWYQQSLDQGLQFLIQYYNGEERAKGNILERFSAQQFPDLHSELNLSSLELGDSALYFCASSDADRVASGRTRGTQYFGPGTRLLVL.